These 21 T cell receptor beta chains were all obtained from the same sample, sequenced in a study of radiotherapy plus CTLA-4 blockade in lung cancer. Only in-frame clones appear in the TCRdb table, and some are missing; sequencing was by immunoSEQ multiplex PCR. This table holds about 95,000 clones, 83% found once. The specimen was peripheral blood, collected from a patient treated with radiotherapy plus ipilimumab. The receptors originated from a human donor with non-small cell lung cancer who had stable disease on radiotherapy plus ipilimumab.

V usage is TRBV6-6 and J usage is TRBJ2-1; 10 nucleotides match TRBD1. V lost 5 bases to trimming and J lost 9 bases; unmatched junction nucleotides: 10. The CDR3 sequence is 15 residues long. CDR1 and CDR2 (germline): MNHNY, SVGAGI (reference sequence). DNA of the CDR3: TGTGCCAGCAGTACCCCCGGGACAGGGGTTGGTGAGCAGTTCTTC. Protein product: CASSTPGTGVGEQFF.

This sequence joins TRBV10-2 and TRBJ2-5; TRBD2 aligns across 8 bases. V gave up 6 bases and J gave up 5 bases; unmatched junction bases: 11. CDR1 is WSHSY, CDR2 SAAADI, per germline. The CDR3 runs 15 residues. The CDR3: CASSPGGDWWETQYF. DNA of the CDR3: TGCGCCAGCAGCCCCGGGGGGGACTGGTGGGAGACCCAGTACTTC.

This clone was detected a few times. This rearrangement joins TRBV21-1 to TRBJ2-7; the table names TRBD2, a call not compared with the DNA. TRBV21-1 is deemed a pseudogene. The length of the CDR3 is 17 residues. The CDR3 nucleotides read TGTGCCAGCGACGGAATTGGACTAGCGGGGGGTGCCTACGAGCAGTACTTC. Its protein product is CASDGIGLAGGAYEQYF.

The chain links TRBV18 to TRBJ2-1; 10 nucleotides match TRBD2. The CDR3 is 15 amino acids. Trimming took 6 bases from V and 10 from J; bases not matched to a gene: 12. The germline gives CDR1 KGHSH, CDR2 LQKENI. CDR3 sequence: CASSLGAGGSEEQFF. Written as DNA, the CDR3 is TGTGCCAGCTCCCTGGGAGCGGGGGGGTCGGAAGAGCAGTTCTTC.

V usage is TRBV27 and J usage is TRBJ1-6; D is uncertain. Germline CDR1 is MNHEY and CDR2 is SMNVEV (reference sequence). The length of the CDR3 is 15 residues. The V and J ends lost 3 bases and 7 bases respectively, with 13 bases between them. The CDR3 protein is CASSFSEDLNSPLHF. The CDR3 DNA follows: TGTGCCAGCAGTTTTTCCGAGGACCTCAATTCACCCCTCCACTTT.

The chain is built from TRBV6-1 and TRBJ2-5; 12 nucleotides line up with TRBD2. Trimming cost V 5 bases and J 5 bases; bases outside gene matches: 6. This CDR3 has 15 amino acids. CDR1 is MNHNS and CDR2 is SASEGT in the germline V gene. CDR3 sequence reads: CASSPLAGGTETQYF. The CDR3 bases are TGTGCCAGCAGTCCACTAGCGGGGGGTACGGAGACCCAGTACTTC.

This clone showed up many times. This chain joins TRBV5-4 and TRBJ2-7, with a weak D call TRBD1 (5 bases). Trimming shortened V by 1 base and J by 2 bases, and 7 bases separated the two germline ends. The V gene's germline CDR1 is SGHNT and CDR2 YYREEE (reference sequence). The CDR3 totals 13 residues. CDR3 amino acids: CASSLQGAYEQYF. CDR3 sequence (DNA): TGTGCCAGCAGCTTGCAAGGGGCCTACGAGCAGTACTTC.

This clone appeared a few times. The genes are TRBV18 and TRBJ1-4, with TRBD1 matching 8 bases. The germline gives CDR1 KGHSH, CDR2 LQKENI. Germline trimming cut 6 bases from V and 1 base from J; bases unmatched to any gene: 4. The CDR3 is 15 amino acids. In DNA, the CDR3 is TGTGCCAGCTCCCCAGGACAGGGAACTAATGAAAAACTGTTTTTT. Translation gives CASSPGQGTNEKLFF.

This clone showed up just a few times. The gene calls are TRBV5-1 and TRBJ1-1; D gene unclear. V lost 4 bases and J 0 bases, leaving 7 bases between the germline ends. Germline CDR1 is SGHRS and CDR2 is YFSETQ. The CDR3 has 13 amino acids. The CDR3 here is CASSTDMNTEAFF. CDR3 DNA: TGCGCCAGCAGCACCGATATGAACACTGAAGCTTTCTTT.

This chain connects TRBV4-1 to TRBJ1-4; the match to TRBD1 covers 7 bases. The CDR3 contains 15 residues. V trimming: 0 bases; J trimming: 4 bases; junction bases outside the gene matches: 2. CDR1 MGHRA and CDR2 YSYEKL come from the germline V gene. The CDR3 nucleotides are TGCGCCAGCAGCCAAGAGACAGGGTATAATGAAAAACTGTTTTTT. Its protein is CASSQETGYNEKLFF.

This clone occurred once. J is TRBJ2-6 and V is TRBV7-8, with D tentatively TRBD1 (6 bases). This CDR3 has 20 residues. Trimming removed 0 bases from V and 0 bases from J, with 18 bases in between. In germline, CDR1 is SGHVS, CDR2 FQNEAQ. The CDR3 protein is CASSLAPLSTGSSGANVLTF. In DNA form, the CDR3 reads TGTGCCAGCAGCTTAGCGCCCCTTTCTACAGGGAGCTCTGGGGCCAACGTCCTGACTTTC. The whole variable domain, remainder taken from reference TRBV7-8 and TRBJ2-6, is GAGVSQSPRYKVAKRGQDVALRCDPISGHVSLFWYQQALGQGPEFLTYFQNEAQLDKSGLPSDRFFAERPEGSVSTLKIQRTQQEDSAVYLCASSLAPLSTGSSGANVLTFGAGSRLTVL.

This clone is a singleton in its sample. A junction boundary mismatches the germline segment, possibly from a read error. This chain uses TRBV2 with TRBJ2-1, with TRBD2 identical over 9 bases. Germline CDR1 is SNHLY and CDR2 is FYNNEI. The CDR3 is made up of 11 amino acids. In DNA, the CDR3 is TGTGCCACCCGACTAGCGGACCTTAAGATCTTC. Amino acid sequence: CATRLADLKIF.

The V and J genes are TRBV27 and TRBJ1-5; D is uncertain. The germline CDR1 and CDR2 sequences are MNHEY and SMNVEV (reference sequence). CDR3 length: 13 residues. V lost 4 bases to trimming and J lost 6 bases, with 10 bases between them. The CDR3 bases are TGTGCCAGCAGTTGGGGTGCAAGTCAGCCCCAGCATTTT. As protein: CASSWGASQPQHF.

CDR3 protein: CASSSTAGGPTSPLHF. The CDR3 coding sequence is TGTGCCAGCAGCTCCACAGCAGGGGGGCCTACTTCACCCCTCCACTTT. The rearrangement links TRBV9 to TRBJ1-6, with TRBD1 identical over 7 bases. Germline loops: CDR1 SGDLS, CDR2 YYNGEE. This CDR3 has 16 amino acids. V lost 4 bases and J lost 9; bases outside the gene matches: 13.

The V call is TRBV5-4, the J call TRBJ1-1; the D is unclear. The V gene lost 4 bases and the J gene lost 5 bases, with 12 bases spanning the gap. The CDR3 totals 13 residues. Germline loops: CDR1 SGHNT, CDR2 YYREEE (reference sequence). The CDR3 sequence: CASSGRARTEAFF. The DNA of the CDR3 is TGTGCCAGCAGCGGGAGGGCGCGTACTGAAGCTTTCTTT.

The rearrangement links TRBV19 to TRBJ2-5; a possible D gene is TRBD1 (5 bases). CDR3 size: 15 residues. Trimming cost V 3 bases and J 2 bases, with 13 bases left between them. Germline V lookup: CDR1 LNHDA, CDR2 SQIVND (reference sequence). The CDR3 here is CASSMLGGQQETQYF. CDR3 nucleotide sequence: TGTGCCAGTAGTATGTTAGGCGGACAACAAGAGACCCAGTACTTC.

A single count supports this clone. The rearrangement uses TRBV28 and TRBJ2-4, with D perhaps TRBD1 (6 bases). Germline-derived CDR1 and CDR2 are MDHEN and SYDVKM. This CDR3 comprises 14 residues. Trimming removed 3 bases from V and 6 bases from J, with 12 bases in between. CDR3 bases: TGTGCCAGCAGTTTCGCTACAGGGATAAACATTCAGTACTTC. As protein: CASSFATGINIQYF.

The chain recombines TRBV2 with TRBJ1-2; the match to TRBD1 covers 8 bases. CDR1 and CDR2 from the germline V gene are SNHLY and FYNNEI. The CDR3 has 13 amino acids. V lost 7 bases to trimming and J lost 6 bases; unmatched junction nucleotides: 7. Here the CDR3 DNA reads TGTGCCAGCACCGACAGGGGCCAGGATGGCTACACCTTC. Its protein is CASTDRGQDGYTF.

The chain joins TRBV27 to TRBJ2-5, with 7 bases that match TRBD2. The CDR3 length is 14 residues. The ends lost 7 bases at V and 1 base at J; junction bases unmatched: 6. Germline V gene data show CDR1 as MNHEY and CDR2 as SMNVEV (reference sequence). Here the CDR3 reads CASKGLAVQETQYF. The CDR3 region has the DNA TGTGCCAGCAAAGGGCTAGCGGTCCAAGAGACCCAGTACTTC.

V usage is TRBV9 and J usage is TRBJ2-7; 7 bases are a match to TRBD2. Germline V lookup: CDR1 SGDLS, CDR2 YYNGEE. This CDR3 has 15 amino acids. The J segment lost 0 bases and the V segment lost 4 bases, leaving 7 bases of the junction unmatched. The CDR3 reads CASSPSGTPSYEQYF. The CDR3 DNA reads TGTGCCAGCAGCCCCAGCGGGACTCCCTCCTACGAGCAGTACTTC.

V is TRBV5-8 and J is TRBJ2-7, with TRBD2 as a possible D gene (5 bases). Trimming cost V 10 bases and J 1 base, with 15 bases left between them. The CDR3 is 13 residues long. The V gene's germline CDR1 is SGHTS and CDR2 YDEGEE. The CDR3 protein is CAYTGKKSYEQYF. CDR3 sequence (DNA): TGTGCCTACACGGGGAAGAAATCCTACGAGCAGTACTTC. Filled out from reference TRBV5-8 and TRBJ2-7, the complete variable domain reads EAGVTQSPTHLIKTRGQQATLRCSPISGHTSVYWYQQALGLGLQFLLWYDEGEERNRGNFPPRFSGRQFPNYSSELNVNALELEDSALYLCAYTGKKSYEQYFGPGTRLTVT.